These 12 T cell receptor beta chains share one sample of origin, sequenced in a study of human T cells and chemical hapten exposure. TCRdb reprocessed the RACE reads with MiXCR, giving one entry per CDR3 protein. Of about 65,000 distinct CDR3 sequences in the sample, about 6.5% were seen once. The sample's time point: healthy volunteer bleed at 6 weeks. Researchers extracted total RNA from unfractionated whole blood. Sequencing was done on a sample of whole blood. The source of these receptors is a female donor in good health. Some clones in this sample may be carry-over from other donors' samples.

V gene TRBV2 combines with J gene TRBJ2-7; 7 bases are a match to TRBD2. Germline CDR1 reads SNHLY; CDR2 reads FYNNEI. The V segment lost 5 bases and the J segment 4 bases; nucleotides outside the gene matches: 11. The CDR3 has 15 amino acids. CDR3 residues: CASSLPEASGYEQYF. The CDR3 region has the DNA TGTGCCAGCAGTCTGCCGGAGGCTAGCGGTTACGAGCAGTACTTC.

This clonotype was recorded many times. The V call is TRBV29-1, the J call TRBJ2-3; a possible D gene is TRBD2 (6 bases). CDR1 and CDR2 from the germline V gene are SQVTM and ANQGSEA. V was clipped by 7 bases and J by 5 bases, with 22 bases between them. The CDR3 is made up of 15 amino acids. CDR3 bases: TGCAGCGCCGAAGGGGAGAGCGGGTATGAAGATACGCAGTATTTT. It specifies CSAEGESGYEDTQYF.

The rearrangement links TRBV6-1 to TRBJ1-1, with unresolved D. Per the germline V gene, CDR1 is MNHNS and CDR2 is SASEGT. V was cut by 4 bases and J by 1 base, with 7 bases left in between. This CDR3 region has 13 residues. For the CDR3, the DNA is TGTGCCAGCAGTGCTGTCTCGAACACTGAAGCTTTCTTT. It yields the protein CASSAVSNTEAFF.

The chain recombines TRBV4-1 with TRBJ2-3, with 7 bases identical to TRBD1. The CDR3 has 16 amino acids. The junction had 10 bases not matched to a gene; V was cut back by 4 bases and J by 3 bases. Looked up from germline, CDR1 is MGHRA and CDR2 is YSYEKL. Here the CDR3 DNA reads TGCGCCAGCAGCCCCCAAGGGGGCCCGGGGACAGATACGCAGTATTTT. Residues: CASSPQGGPGTDTQYF.

In this sample, this clonotype turned up many times. This rearrangement joins TRBV29-1 to TRBJ1-2; perhaps TRBD1 as D (5 bases). The CDR3 totals 13 residues. The germline CDR1 and CDR2 sequences are SQVTM and ANQGSEA. V lost 3 bases and J lost 6, with 14 bases in between. The CDR3 sequence is CSVDPQGGDGYTF. DNA of the CDR3: TGCAGCGTTGATCCCCAGGGAGGAGATGGCTACACCTTC.

V gene TRBV7-2 combines with J gene TRBJ2-5, with unresolved D. Germline V gene lookup returns CDR1 SGHTA and CDR2 FQGNSA. The V end lost 1 base, the J end lost 2 bases, and 8 bases lay between the germline ends. The CDR3 spans 14 residues. CDR3 residues: CASSLGAAQETQYF. In DNA form, the CDR3 reads TGTGCCAGCAGCTTAGGCGCAGCTCAAGAGACCCAGTACTTC.

In DNA form, the CDR3 reads TGTGCCAGCAGCTTATCGTCAGCTTTCTTT. Amino acids: CASSLSSAFF. V and J are TRBV13 and TRBJ1-1; the D is unclear. The germline gives CDR1 PRHDT, CDR2 FYEKMQ (reference sequence). Trimming removed 2 bases from V and 10 bases from J, with 5 bases in between. CDR3 length equals 10 residues. Using reference TRBV13 and TRBJ1-1 for the parts outside the CDR3, the full variable domain is AAGVIQSPRHLIKEKRETATLKCYPIPRHDTVYWYQQGPGQDPQFLISFYEKMQSDKGSIPDRFSAQQFSDYHSELNMSSLELGDSALYFCASSLSSAFFGQGTRLTVV.

This clonotype was seen ten or more times. This rearrangement joins TRBV20-1 to TRBJ1-1, with 7 bases aligning to TRBD1. With 8 bases clipped from V and 4 bases from J, the junction kept 16 bases outside the gene matches. CDR1 and CDR2 (germline): DFQATT, SNEGSKA (reference sequence). The CDR3 totals 15 residues. CDR3 loop: CSRTPIGQGVTEAFF. The CDR3 DNA reads TGCAGTCGAACCCCGATTGGGCAGGGGGTCACTGAAGCTTTCTTT.

The table lists this clonotype with a few counts. The chain employs TRBV20-1 and TRBJ2-1; D is unclear. CDR3 length: 12 amino acids. Trimming took off 4 bases at V and 8 bases at J, with 12 bases between the two ends. Germline lookup yields CDR1 DFQATT and CDR2 SNEGSKA (reference sequence). DNA of the CDR3: TGCAGTGCTAAGACTGACTTGGATGAGCAGTTCTTC. It codes for CSAKTDLDEQFF.

V and J are TRBV3-1 and TRBJ2-6; D perhaps matches TRBD2 (6 bases). Germline V gives CDR1 LGHDT, CDR2 YNNKEL (reference sequence). This CDR3 has 16 residues. V was clipped by 7 bases and J by 0 bases, with 13 bases between them. CDR3 in amino acids: CASTPGGPSGANVLTF. The CDR3, as DNA: TGTGCCAGCACCCCTGGAGGGCCCTCTGGGGCCAACGTCCTGACTTTC.

This clonotype was picked up a small number of times. The V and J genes are TRBV12-3 or TRBV12-4 and TRBJ1-2; D remains unclear. The CDR3 is made up of 15 amino acids. Trimming removed 4 bases from V and 2 bases from J, with 14 bases in between. CDR3 in amino acids: CASSSLRALNYGYTF. The DNA of the CDR3 is TGTGCCAGCAGTTCTCTTAGGGCCCTCAACTATGGCTACACCTTC.

The chain is built from TRBV10-2 and TRBJ1-3; no firm D call. Germline V gives CDR1 WSHSY, CDR2 SAAADI. CDR3 length: 14 amino acids. V was trimmed by 0 bases and J by 0 bases, leaving 3 bases between them. The CDR3 bases are TGCGCCAGCAGTGAGTCCGTCTCTGGAAACACCATATATTTT. Residues: CASSESVSGNTIYF.